This T cell receptor (beta chain) was identified in a study of blood T cell repertoires in COVID-19. Sequencing was performed with immunoSEQ multiplex PCR; in TCRdb, only in-frame clones are kept and a portion is missing. The sample has some 150,000 clones; roughly 80% are singletons. CDR1 is SGHVS and CDR2 is FQNEAQ in the germline V gene. Trimming cost V 4 bases and J 4 bases, with 7 bases left between them. The CDR3 has 12 residues. Participant age was roughly 18 to 95 years, and participants resided in roughly 25 US areas. Clinical history reported by participants formed the basis on which cohorts were assigned.

Sequenced: PBMCs or T cells enriched from blood (not recorded which). The chain recombines TRBV7-8 with TRBJ1-2; no definite D call. This receptor was obtained from a woman between 40 and 55 years old who had recovered from COVID-19. Here the CDR3 reads CASSSAIYGYTF. The CDR3 DNA is TGTGCCAGCAGCTCCGCTATCTATGGCTACACCTTC.